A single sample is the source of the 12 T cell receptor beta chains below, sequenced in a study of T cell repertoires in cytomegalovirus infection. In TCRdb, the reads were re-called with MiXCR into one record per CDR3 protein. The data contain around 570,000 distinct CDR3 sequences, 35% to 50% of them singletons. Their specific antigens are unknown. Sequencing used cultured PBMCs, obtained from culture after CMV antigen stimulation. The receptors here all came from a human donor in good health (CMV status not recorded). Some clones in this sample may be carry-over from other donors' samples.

The CDR3 is CAISESRTGINYEQYF. In nucleotides, the CDR3 is TGTGCCATCAGTGAGTCCAGGACAGGGATCAACTACGAGCAGTACTTC. The chain recombines TRBV10-3 with TRBJ2-7, with 8 bases lining up with TRBD1. Trimming at V came to 0 bases and at J to 3 bases, leaving 7 bases not matched to a gene. The CDR3 runs to 16 residues. In germline, CDR1 is ENHRY, CDR2 SYGVKD.

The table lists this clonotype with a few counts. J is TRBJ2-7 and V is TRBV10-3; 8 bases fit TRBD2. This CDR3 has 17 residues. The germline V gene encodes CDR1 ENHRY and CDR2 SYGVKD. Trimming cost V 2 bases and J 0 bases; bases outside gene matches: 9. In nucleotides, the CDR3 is TGTGCCATCAGTGAGGCGTTAGCGGGGCCCAGCTCCTACGAGCAGTACTTC. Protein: CAISEALAGPSSYEQYF.

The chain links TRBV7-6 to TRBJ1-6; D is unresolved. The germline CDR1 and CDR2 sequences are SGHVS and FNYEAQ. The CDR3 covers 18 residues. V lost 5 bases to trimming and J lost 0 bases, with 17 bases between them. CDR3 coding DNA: TGTGCCAGCAGCCCCCGGTCGGTCAGGAGCTCCTATAATTCACCCCTCCACTTT. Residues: CASSPRSVRSSYNSPLHF.

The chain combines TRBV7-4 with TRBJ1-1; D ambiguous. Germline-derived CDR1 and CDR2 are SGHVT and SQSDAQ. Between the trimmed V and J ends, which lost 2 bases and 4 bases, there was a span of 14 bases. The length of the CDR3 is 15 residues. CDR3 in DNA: TGTGCCAGCAGCTTAATGGCAGCCATGGGCACTGAAGCTTTCTTT. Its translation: CASSLMAAMGTEAFF.

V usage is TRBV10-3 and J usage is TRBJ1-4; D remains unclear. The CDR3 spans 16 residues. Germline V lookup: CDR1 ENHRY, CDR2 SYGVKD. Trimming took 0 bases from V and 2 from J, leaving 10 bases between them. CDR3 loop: CAISESKAATNEKLFF. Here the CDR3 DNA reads TGTGCCATCAGTGAGTCGAAGGCAGCTACTAATGAAAAACTGTTTTTT.

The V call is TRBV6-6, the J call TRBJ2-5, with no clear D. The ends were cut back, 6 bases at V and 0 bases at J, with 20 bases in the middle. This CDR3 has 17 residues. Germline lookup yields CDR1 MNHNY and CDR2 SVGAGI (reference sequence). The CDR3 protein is CASRPQRYNDNQETQYF. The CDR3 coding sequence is TGTGCCAGCAGGCCCCAGAGATATAACGACAACCAAGAGACCCAGTACTTC.

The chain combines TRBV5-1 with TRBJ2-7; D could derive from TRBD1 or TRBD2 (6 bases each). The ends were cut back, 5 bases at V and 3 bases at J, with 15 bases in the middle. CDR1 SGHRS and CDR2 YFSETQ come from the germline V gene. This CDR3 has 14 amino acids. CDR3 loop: CASRVGGGSYEQYF. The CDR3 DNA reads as TGCGCCAGCAGGGTAGGAGGGGGAAGCTACGAGCAGTACTTC.

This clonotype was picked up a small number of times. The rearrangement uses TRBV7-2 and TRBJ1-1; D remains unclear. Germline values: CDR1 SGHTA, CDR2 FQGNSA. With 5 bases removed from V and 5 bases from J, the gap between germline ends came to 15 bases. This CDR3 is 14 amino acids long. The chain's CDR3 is CASSPQRGGTEAFF. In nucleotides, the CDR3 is TGTGCCAGCAGCCCTCAGCGGGGAGGGACTGAAGCTTTCTTT.

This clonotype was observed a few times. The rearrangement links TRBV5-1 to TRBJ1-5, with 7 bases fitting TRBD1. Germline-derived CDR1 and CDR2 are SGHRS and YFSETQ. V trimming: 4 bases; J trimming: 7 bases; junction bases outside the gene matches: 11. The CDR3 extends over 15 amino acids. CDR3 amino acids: CASSLRGRIDQPQHF. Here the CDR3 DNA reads TGCGCCAGCAGCCTAAGGGGGCGTATAGACCAGCCCCAGCATTTT.

The CDR3, as DNA: TGTGCCAGCAGCTTCCAACACGGACAGGGACAAGAGACCCAGTACTTC. It specifies CASSFQHGQGQETQYF. V is TRBV7-9 and J is TRBJ2-5; 8 bases are shared with TRBD1. This CDR3 has 16 amino acids. V lost 3 bases to trimming and J lost 2 bases; unmatched junction nucleotides: 8. In germline, CDR1 is SEHNR, CDR2 FQNEAQ (reference sequence).

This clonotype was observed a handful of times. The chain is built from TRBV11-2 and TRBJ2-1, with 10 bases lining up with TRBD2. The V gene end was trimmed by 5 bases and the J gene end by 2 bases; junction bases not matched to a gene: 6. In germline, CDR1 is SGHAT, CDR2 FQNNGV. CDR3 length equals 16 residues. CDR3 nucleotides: TGTGCCAGCAGCCCTTGGACTAGCGGAGCCTACAATGAGCAGTTCTTC. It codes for CASSPWTSGAYNEQFF.

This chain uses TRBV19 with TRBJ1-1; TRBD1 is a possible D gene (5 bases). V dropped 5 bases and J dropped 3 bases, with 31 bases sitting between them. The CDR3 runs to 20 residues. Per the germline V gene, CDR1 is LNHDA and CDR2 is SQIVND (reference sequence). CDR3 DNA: TGTGCCAGTAGTGGCAACGGTCGGGCCTCATGGAAAGGGGAGTACACTGAAGCTTTCTTT. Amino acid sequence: CASSGNGRASWKGEYTEAFF.